This T cell receptor beta chain was captured in a study of CD8 T cells in ankylosing spondylitis. This clonotype has ten or more counts. Its antigen is not known. CDR3 length equals 17 residues. V gave up 7 bases and J gave up 0 bases; unmatched junction bases: 12. From germline, CDR1 is KGHDR and CDR2 SFDVKD. TCRdb itself ran the 5' RACE reads through MiXCR, one entry per CDR3 protein. This table holds some 40,000 distinct CDR3 sequences, 10% to 13% found once. Findings and caveats of the study: CD8+ by phenotype, disease-linked clones were relatively rare in peripheral blood. Significant enrichment of disease-linked clones was reportedly seen in matched ankylosing spondylitis synovial fluid.

The sequencing input was blood, either unsorted or a sorted T cell fraction (not recorded which). The clonotype was recovered from a male donor with ankylosing spondylitis or in good health (not recorded which). The chain uses TRBV24-1 and TRBJ1-1; 8 bases match TRBD1. The CDR3 reads CATSGTGPLQMNTEAFF. The CDR3 DNA follows: TGTGCCACCAGCGGGACAGGCCCGCTACAAATGAACACTGAAGCTTTCTTT.